This TCR beta chain was recovered during a study of T-cell memory formation after mild COVID-19. About the study: Largely donor-specific sequence clusters came from a couple of donors. Study-level findings and limits: The study found balanced CD4/CD8 in clones contracting day 15 to 85 and a CD4+ lean in later expanders.

MiXCR, applied by TCRdb to the 5' RACE reads, yields one record per CDR3 protein. The table records under 250,000 distinct CDR3 sequences, around 27% of them present only once. Details on this clonotype: Its antigen remains unidentified.

The CDR3 has 16 amino acids. Germline CDR1 reads MNHNS; CDR2 reads SASEGT. The receptor comes from an adult woman who had mild COVID-19 (a few samples of this study predate the infection). Cell type and time point are not known. This sequence joins TRBV6-1 and TRBJ2-3; D possibly corresponds to TRBD2 (6 bases). The sequencing input was PBMCs or a T cell subset sorted from them (not recorded which). The CDR3, as DNA: TGTGCAAGTTACCCATCCAGGGTAGCGGTGGAAGATACGCAGTATTTT. Its protein is CASYPSRVAVEDTQYF.